Sequencing of this TCR beta chain was carried out in a study of T cell responses to AZD1222 COVID-19 vaccine. Assay: immunoSEQ multiplex PCR; the TCRdb copy retains only in-frame clones and omits some. The repertoire holds roughly 160,000 clones, with around 87% as singletons. To note about this clone: The target antigen is unknown.

The study's findings and limits: Of spike-specific TCRs, nearly half reportedly target regions left unmutated in variants. Just 5 to 7 people given AZD1222 tested seropositive at baseline.

V lost 2 bases and J 1 base, leaving 9 bases between the germline ends. This CDR3 contains 14 residues. The germline V gene encodes CDR1 SGHVS and CDR2 FNYEAQ. The chain links TRBV7-6 to TRBJ2-7, with unresolved D. This clonotype was sampled from an adult who received the AZD1222 COVID-19 vaccine. The sample consisted of peripheral blood, taken 28 days after the second AZD1222 dose. The CDR3 spells CASSLFVGSYEQYF. The DNA of the CDR3 is TGTGCCAGCAGCTTATTTGTTGGGTCCTACGAGCAGTACTTC. Full variable domain (missing parts from reference TRBV7-6 and TRBJ2-7): GAGVSQSPRYKVTKRGQDVALRCDPISGHVSLYWYRQALGQGPEFLTYFNYEAQQDKSGLPNDRFSAERPEGSISTLTIQRTEQRDSAMYRCASSLFVGSYEQYFGPGTRLTVT.